The clone carrying this TCR beta chain was seen repeatedly, ten times or more. TCR beta CDR3 sequences were amplified from RNA transcripts. HTBI primers drove first-round RT-PCR of the TCR CDR3. TCRdb re-derived calls from the multiplex PCR reads in MiXCR, one entry per CDR3 protein. The sample lists about 480,000 distinct CDR3 sequences; approximately 15% were seen once. This entry belongs to a study of T cells in Graves' hyperthyroidism and ophthalmopathy. Patients aged 18 to 65 had newly diagnosed hyperthyroidism lasting under 2 months. Uncontrolled infection, other autoimmune disease, pregnancy or lactation barred patients from enrollment. The CDR3 consists of 13 residues. Germline CDR1 and CDR2: LGHNT and FRNRAP. Trimming shortened V by 2 bases and J by 9 bases, and 11 bases separated the two germline ends.

Specimen: blood. This TCR derives from a woman between 18 and 29 years old with Graves' hyperthyroidism. The V and J genes are TRBV12-5 and TRBJ2-1, with D uncertain. In DNA, the CDR3 is TGTGCTAGTGGTTTGATTAGTGTCGGTGAGCAGTTCTTC. Protein product: CASGLISVGEQFF. Filled out from reference TRBV12-5 and TRBJ2-1, the complete variable domain reads DARVTQTPRHKVTEMGQEVTMRCQPILGHNTVFWYRQTMMQGLELLAYFRNRAPLDDSGMPKDRFSAEMPDATLATLKIQPSEPRDSAVYFCASGLISVGEQFFGPGTRLTVL.